Sequencing of this TCR beta chain was carried out in a study of OX40 agonist ivuxolimab in advanced cancers. Whole-study context: Patients achieving partial responses numbered three: one hepatocellular carcinoma case and two cutaneous melanoma cases. Study observations and caveats: No antigen was identified for the clonally expanded peripheral T cells. Patients with a partial response at 0.1-3.0 mg/kg had among the lowest clonal expansion.

Note on this clone: Its antigen is currently unknown.

TCRdb's copy holds only in-frame clones and misses some; the assay was immunoSEQ multiplex PCR. The sample holds approximately 67,000 clones; around nine tenths are singletons and the top ten take about 5.5%. V trimming: 1 base; J trimming: 3 bases; junction bases outside the gene matches: 22. CDR3 size: 21 residues. The germline CDR1 and CDR2 sequences are MDHEN and SYDVKM. The receptor was isolated from an adult with an advanced solid tumor such as melanoma, head and neck, liver or kidney cancer. V usage is TRBV28 and J usage is TRBJ1-1; TRBD1 aligns across 8 bases. Material: CD4+ or CD8+ T cells sorted from blood, obtained in a trial of the OX40 agonist ivuxolimab. CDR3 DNA: TGTGCCAGCAGTTTATTCGTTTATCCGGTATTAGGCAGGGGGCGCGACACTGAAGCTTTCTTT. Translation: CASSLFVYPVLGRGRDTEAFF.